This T cell receptor beta chain is drawn from a study of OX40 agonist ivuxolimab in advanced cancers. Whole-study context: Mean age approximately 61 years, range 23 to 79; about 81% male.

Germline assignment: CDR1 SGHVS and CDR2 FNYEAQ. The CDR3 is 12 amino acids. V gave up 1 base and J gave up 4 bases, with 2 bases separating them. The repertoire was sequenced with immunoSEQ multiplex PCR; TCRdb's copy has only in-frame clones and lacks some. The table includes 80,000 or so clones, under 90% detected once. This clone appeared once. The TCR sequence derives from an adult with an advanced solid tumor such as melanoma, head and neck, liver or kidney cancer. The specimen was CD4+ or CD8+ T cells sorted from blood, collected in a trial of the OX40 agonist ivuxolimab. This chain links TRBV7-6 with TRBJ1-3; D uncertain. In DNA form, the CDR3 reads TGTGCCAGCAGCTTAGAGGGAAACACCATATATTTT. Amino acid sequence: CASSLEGNTIYF.